Included here is one TCR beta chain sequence, with context. The target antigen is unknown. CD8 cells regarded as naive lacked CD45RO, were positively chosen for CCR7, and omitted terminally differentiated effector memory CD45RA+ cells. The data are from a study of shared clonotypes between healthy human individuals. The study's findings and limits: The sharing of 4% to 5.5% of naive CD4 clonotypes was seen across a handful of donors.

There are 15 residues in the CDR3. V lost 8 bases and J 2 bases, leaving 16 bases between the germline ends. The germline CDR1 and CDR2 sequences are MNHNS and SASEGT. Sequencing used immunoSEQ multiplex PCR; TCRdb keeps in-frame clones, though not all of them. The profile covers about 2 million clones, with about 95% appearing a single time and 1.2% taken by the ten largest. The sequencing sample was made of naive CD8+ T cells sorted from blood. This receptor was taken from a man aged 18 to 29 in good health. V usage is TRBV6-1 and J usage is TRBJ1-5; a possible D gene is TRBD1 (5 bases). The CDR3 DNA follows: TGTGCCAGCGGGAGCAGGGACTGGGGCAATCAGCCCCAGCATTTT. Amino acids: CASGSRDWGNQPQHF.